The clone carrying this T cell receptor (delta chain) was seen more than once but under ten times. The likely explanation is a read error, given a far larger clone one base away. The same CDR3 also results from other DNA sequences found in this sample. This sample stems from a study of gamma-delta chains in newborns, infants, children. Study summary: Innate gammadelta T cells reportedly expand polyclonally right after birth, driven by microbial exposure, per the title.

The ends were cut back, 3 bases at V and 0 bases at J, with 22 bases in the middle. CDR3 size: 18 residues. The germline V gene encodes CDR1 GEAIGNYY and CDR2 EKD. TCRdb re-called the reads via CATT. The sample contains approximately 1,300 delta-chain clones, 1% to 1.3% of which appear only once. This sequence originates from a child in good health. What was sequenced was blood. The chain joins TRDV2 to TRDJ1, with D tentatively TRDD3 (6 bases). CDR3 DNA: TGTGCCTGTGACCCCGTCGGTGGGGGTCGAACGTACACCGATAAACTCATCTTT. Translated: CACDPVGGGRTYTDKLIF.